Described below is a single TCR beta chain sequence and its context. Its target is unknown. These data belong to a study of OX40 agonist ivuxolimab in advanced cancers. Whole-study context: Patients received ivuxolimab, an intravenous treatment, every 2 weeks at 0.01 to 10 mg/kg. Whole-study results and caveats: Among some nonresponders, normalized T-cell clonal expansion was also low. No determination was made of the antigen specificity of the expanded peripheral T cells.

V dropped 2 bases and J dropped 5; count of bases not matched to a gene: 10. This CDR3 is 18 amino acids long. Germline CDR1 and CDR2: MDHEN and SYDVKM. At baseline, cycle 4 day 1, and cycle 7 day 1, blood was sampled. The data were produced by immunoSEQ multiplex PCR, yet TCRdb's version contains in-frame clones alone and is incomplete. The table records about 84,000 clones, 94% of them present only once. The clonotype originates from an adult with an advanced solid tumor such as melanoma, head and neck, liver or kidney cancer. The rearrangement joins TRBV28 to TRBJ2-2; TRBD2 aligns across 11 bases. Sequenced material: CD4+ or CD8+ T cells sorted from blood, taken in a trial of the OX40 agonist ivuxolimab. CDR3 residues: CASSLRSLAGGETGELFF. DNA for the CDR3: TGTGCCAGCAGTTTAAGGAGCCTAGCGGGAGGTGAGACCGGGGAGCTGTTTTTT.